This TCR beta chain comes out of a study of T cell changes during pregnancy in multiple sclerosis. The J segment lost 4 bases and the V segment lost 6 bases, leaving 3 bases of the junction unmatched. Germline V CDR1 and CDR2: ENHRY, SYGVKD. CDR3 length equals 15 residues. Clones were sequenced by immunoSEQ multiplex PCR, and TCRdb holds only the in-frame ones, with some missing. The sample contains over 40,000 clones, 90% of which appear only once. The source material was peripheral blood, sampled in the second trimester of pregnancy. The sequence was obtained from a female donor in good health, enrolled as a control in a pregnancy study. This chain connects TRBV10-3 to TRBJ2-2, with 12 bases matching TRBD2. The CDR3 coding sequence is TGTGCCATCAGGCCGGGACTAGCGGGCACCGGGGAGCTGTTTTTT. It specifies CAIRPGLAGTGELFF.